This TCR beta chain was recovered during a study of blood T cell repertoires in COVID-19. Profiled with immunoSEQ multiplex PCR; TCRdb holds only in-frame clones, not every one. The sample comprises about 280,000 clones, around four fifths of which are singletons, and roughly 10% rests with the top ten. Germline V CDR1 and CDR2: SGHTS, YDEGEE. This CDR3 comprises 16 residues. With V trimmed by 4 bases and J by 4 bases, 9 bases remained unmatched. This chain joins TRBV5-8 and TRBJ1-5; TRBD1 aligns across 9 bases. Sequencing input: peripheral blood. The sequence was obtained from a woman aged 45-65 years who had recovered from COVID-19. DNA for the CDR3: TGTGCCAGCAGCCGATACTATGGACAGGGGAATCAGCCCCAGCATTTT. Protein: CASSRYYGQGNQPQHF. The variable domain in full, completed from reference TRBV5-8 and TRBJ1-5, reads EAGVTQSPTHLIKTRGQQATLRCSPISGHTSVYWYQQALGLGLQFLLWYDEGEERNRGNFPPRFSGRQFPNYSSELNVNALELEDSALYLCASSRYYGQGNQPQHFGDGTRLSIL.